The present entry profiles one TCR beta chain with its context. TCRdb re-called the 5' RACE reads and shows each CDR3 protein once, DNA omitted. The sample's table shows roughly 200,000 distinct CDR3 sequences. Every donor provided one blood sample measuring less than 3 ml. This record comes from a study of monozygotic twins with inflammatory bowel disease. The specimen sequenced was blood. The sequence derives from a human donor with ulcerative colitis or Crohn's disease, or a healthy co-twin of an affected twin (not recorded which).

This chain's CDR3 is CASSFHGTYEQYF. The chain combines TRBV27 with TRBJ2-7; TCRdb's assignment of TRBD1 cannot be checked, as there is no DNA. Germline CDR1 reads MNHEY; CDR2 reads SMNVEV (reference sequence). The CDR3 has 13 residues.